This is a list of T cell receptor beta chains from one sample in a study of T-cell reconstitution after alpha-beta-depleted transplantation in children. MiXCR, run by TCRdb on the PCR reads, gives a single entry per CDR3 protein. The sample comprises over 150,000 distinct CDR3 sequences, around 10% of which are singletons, and roughly 13% rests with the top ten. Sample: PBMCs, taken before TCRalphabeta/CD19-depleted stem cell transplant. The receptor set was obtained from a boy aged 2 to 10 with acute myeloid leukemia, due to receive a stem cell transplant. CDR3s include the opening cysteine and the closing phenylalanine or tryptophan.

V gene	J gene	CDR3 protein
TRBV6-1	TRBJ2-7	CASSMGTGSYEQYF
TRBV24-1	TRBJ2-1	CATSDPTGQHNEQFF
TRBV12-3/TRBV12-4	TRBJ1-5	CASRNGNQPQHF
TRBV7-6	TRBJ2-7	CASSLGTDGSYEQYF
TRBV20-1	TRBJ1-1	CSAREDSEGRHTEAFF
TRBV5-1	TRBJ1-2	CASSPGTGAVSYGYTF
TRBV20-1	TRBJ1-6	CSAALDGDSPLHF
TRBV7-9	TRBJ2-3	CASSSRTSGGVTDTQYF
TRBV3-1	TRBJ1-2	CASSQVGGHNYGYTF
TRBV5-5	TRBJ2-1	CASSLVPGRQGNWDNEQFF
TRBV10-3	TRBJ1-2	CAIQDRGRYGYTF
TRBV7-2	TRBJ2-7	CASCSTPGGPYEQYF
TRBV20-1	TRBJ2-3	CSARRGATDTQYF
TRBV7-3	TRBJ2-3	CASSSPGWDYTQYF
TRBV10-1	TRBJ2-1	CASSPGIYNEQFF
TRBV5-1	TRBJ2-7	CASSLGAGIYEQYF
TRBV6-1	TRBJ1-1	CASMGQMNTEAFF
TRBV5-1	TRBJ2-1	CASSSGLAPYNEQFF
TRBV20-1	TRBJ1-5	CSARDAGEWNQPQHF
TRBV29-1	TRBJ2-7	CSVDGSNYEQYF
TRBV11-2	TRBJ2-3	CASSLVGEDTQYF
TRBV12-3/TRBV12-4	TRBJ2-5	CASSRWTIQETQYF
TRBV7-6	TRBJ2-1	CASSFARWGGDEQFF
TRBV4-1	TRBJ2-3	CASSPRWQRGGTQYF
TRBV14	TRBJ2-5	CASSQSFETQYF
TRBV7-9	TRBJ1-1	CASTLEGGSTEAFF
TRBV6-1	TRBJ2-1	CASRDRVWGEQFF
TRBV7-2	TRBJ2-4	CASSLAGGLAKNIQYF
TRBV5-8	TRBJ1-1	CASSLELLMNTEAFF
TRBV20-1	TRBJ2-3	CSEKTSGPTDTQYF
TRBV7-2	TRBJ1-2	CASSLGTDYGYTF
TRBV5-6	TRBJ2-3	CASSLATSGLTDTQYF
TRBV7-9	TRBJ2-5	CASSLAGGRRETQYF
TRBV5-1	TRBJ1-2	CASSLRDRSHYGYTF
TRBV20-1	TRBJ2-1	CSARAGAGDEQFF
TRBV6-1	TRBJ2-7	CASSKDRLYEQYF
TRBV24-1	TRBJ2-1	CATSGKPGTDYNEQFF
TRBV7-2	TRBJ1-1	CASSLNTAGGTEAFF
TRBV2	TRBJ1-1	CASTSDRNTEAFF
TRBV20-1	TRBJ1-5	CSARRAGQGRLGNQPQHF
TRBV29-1	TRBJ2-3	CSVESSPSTDTQYF
TRBV20-1	TRBJ2-3	CSARDPGDAPDTQYF
TRBV30	TRBJ1-5	CAWSSVRGRSNQPQHF
TRBV5-6	TRBJ2-1	CASSLRSGEQFF
TRBV25-1	TRBJ2-7	CASSGRGVREQYF